This TCR beta chain was observed in a study of regulatory T cells in long-lasting Graves disease. Time point: persistent/refractory GD, antithyroid drugs over 5 years with positive TRAb. The TCR library was made from RNA extracted from PBMCs. EDTA tubes held 9 to 10 milliliters of peripheral blood from each patient. CDR3 regions were amplified by Arm-PCR using iRepertoire HTBI primers to build TCR beta libraries. In TCRdb, the multiplex PCR reads were re-called with MiXCR into one record per CDR3 protein. In the table there are some 430,000 distinct CDR3 sequences, about 22% of which are singletons. This clonotype was found a few times. Its antigen is unidentified. Study-wide results and limits: The study found TRBV28, TRBJ1-2 and TRBJ2-5 favored in persistent disease.

CDR1 is SGHTA, CDR2 FQGNSA, per germline. V was cut by 4 bases and J by 3 bases, with 13 bases left in between. This CDR3 is built from 15 residues. Here the sequenced sample was peripheral blood mononuclear cells (PBMCs), taken when the disease was refractory, from a patient treated with antithyroid drugs. This receptor was identified in a female donor with Graves disease. The chain is built from TRBV7-2 and TRBJ1-3, with D possibly matching TRBD1 (5 bases). CDR3: CASSSTGGYGNTIYF. CDR3 in DNA: TGTGCCAGCAGCTCCACGGGGGGATATGGAAACACCATATATTTT.